This T cell receptor (beta chain) was documented in a study of radiation and T cells in renal cell carcinoma. V lost 2 bases, J lost 8 bases, and 11 bases stayed unmatched. In germline, CDR1 is MNHEY, CDR2 SVGAGI. This CDR3 is 16 amino acids long. This clone has a single count. Described time point: baseline pretreatment blood. Sample treatment: 15 Gy SBRT to primary tumor, nephrectomy 4 weeks later. After SBRT, blood was collected at 2 and 4 weeks, plus baseline. The tumor was a clear cell renal cell carcinoma. The assay was immunoSEQ multiplex PCR, and TCRdb's table has in-frame clones only and misses some. Among approximately 94,000 clones listed, roughly four fifths were seen once.

This clonotype originated in a man between 60 and 70 years old with renal cell carcinoma. J is TRBJ2-1 and V is TRBV6-5, with TRBD1 identical over 8 bases. Sequencing used blood, obtained from a patient whose treatment included radiotherapy and nephrectomy. This chain's CDR3 is CASSYHRTGISYEQFF. In nucleotides, the CDR3 is TGTGCCAGCAGTTACCACAGGACAGGGATAAGCTATGAGCAGTTCTTC.